These T cell receptor beta chains were read from a single sample in a study of T cells in Graves' hyperthyroidism and ophthalmopathy. TCRdb re-analysed the multiplex PCR reads in MiXCR, keeping a single row per CDR3 protein. The sample contains around 340,000 distinct CDR3 sequences, roughly 13% of which appear only once. Sample: blood. Receptors originate from a woman aged 25 to 45 with Graves' hyperthyroidism. Both conserved end residues are part of each CDR3. D genes are given only for firm matches. Only some rows state a clone size, as once, few, many or a class for expanded clones.

TRBJ2-3 TRBD2 TRBV28 many TGTGCCAGCAATTTTAACTCCAAGGACCGGACTAGCGGGCTCACAGATACGCAGTATTTT CASNFNSKDRTSGLTDTQYF
TRBJ2-7 NA TRBV6-1 few TGTGCCAGCAGAAGTTTCAGGATCAGGGGCCTCTCCTACGAGCAGTACTTC CASRSFRIRGLSYEQYF
TRBJ2-3 TRBD2 TRBV7-9 NA TGTGCCAGCAGCTTAGAGGGGACTATCCCTAGCACAGATACGCAGTATTTT CASSLEGTIPSTDTQYF
TRBJ2-1 TRBD2 TRBV4-2 few TGTGCCAGCAGCCGCGGGACTAGCGGCGATGAGCAGTTCTTC CASSRGTSGDEQFF
TRBJ2-5 NA TRBV20-1 many TGCAGTGCTAGGGCGGGAGAGACCCAGTACTTC CSARAGETQYF
TRBJ2-1 TRBD2 TRBV7-9 few TGTGCCAGCAGCTTAGCGCGGCTAGCGGGAGAGGGTGAGCAGTTCTTC CASSLARLAGEGEQFF
TRBJ2-7 NA TRBV2 many TGTGCCAGCAGTGTAGCCAGATCCTACGAGCAGTACTTC CASSVARSYEQYF
TRBJ2-5 NA TRBV15 many TGTGCCACCAGCGTTTATGAGACCCAGTACTTC CATSVYETQYF
TRBJ2-1 NA TRBV27 NA TGTGCCAGCAGTTCAAGACTGGCGCCAGAGCAGTTCTTC CASSSRLAPEQFF
TRBJ2-3 NA TRBV28 many TGTGCCTCCGGGAAGCCTAGCACAGATACGCAGTATTTT CASGKPSTDTQYF
TRBJ1-1 NA TRBV20-1 many TGCAGTGCTACAGGGAACCCGAACACTGAAGCTTTCTTT CSATGNPNTEAFF
TRBJ2-1 NA TRBV30 NA TGTGCCTGGAGTGTAACTAGCAAGAATGAGCAGTTCTTC CAWSVTSKNEQFF
TRBJ2-2 NA TRBV28 few TGTGCCAGCAGTTTTGACGGGCCTGGGGGTCGGGAGCTGTTTTTT CASSFDGPGGRELFF
TRBJ2-7 TRBD2 TRBV10-2 NA TGCGCCAGCAGTGCGGGACTAGCGGGAGGGTTGGTTTACGAGCAGTACTTC CASSAGLAGGLVYEQYF
TRBJ1-1 NA TRBV3-1 many TGTGCCAGCAGTTTTACAGGGGAAGCTTTCTTT CASSFTGEAFF
TRBJ1-6 NA TRBV20-1 NA TGCAGTGCTATCTCGCTTGGGGGCTCCTATAATTCACCCCTCCACTTT CSAISLGGSYNSPLHF
TRBJ1-2 NA TRBV28 many TGTGCCAGCGCGGGGGCCGCCTACTATGGCTACACCTTC CASAGAAYYGYTF
TRBJ1-4 NA TRBV28 many TGTGCCAGCAGTTTAGAGGGCCTAAATGAAAAACTGTTTTTT CASSLEGLNEKLFF
TRBJ1-2 NA TRBV2 many TGTGCCAGCCTTGGGATACGCTATGGCTACACCTTC CASLGIRYGYTF
TRBJ2-7 NA TRBV15 NA TGTGCCACCAGCAGAGGGCTTGACCGGCAGTACTTC CATSRGLDRQYF
TRBJ2-1 TRBD2 TRBV12-3/TRBV12-4 NA TGTGCCAGCAGGGGGACTAGCGGGAGTTTTAATGAGCAGTTCTTC CASRGTSGSFNEQFF
TRBJ2-1 NA TRBV29-1 few TGCAGCGTTGAAGATCAGGAGAATTACGACAATGAGCAGTTCTTC CSVEDQENYDNEQFF
TRBJ2-1 TRBD2 TRBV28 many TGTGCCAGCAGTTCGAGGACTAGCGGGAGGGCTGCGCTCTACAATGAGCAGTTCTTC CASSSRTSGRAALYNEQFF
TRBJ2-1 TRBD2 TRBV9 many TGTGCCAGCAGCGTAGGTCTTAGCGGGTCCCGCAATGAGCAGTTCTTC CASSVGLSGSRNEQFF
TRBJ1-4 NA TRBV5-4 NA TGTGCCAGCAGCCGTGGGACGGAAAATAATGAAAAACTGTTTTTT CASSRGTENNEKLFF
TRBJ2-5 TRBD2 TRBV5-1 NA TGCGCCAGCTCGGAGGCTAGCGGGAGCTGGGAGACCCAGTACTTC CASSEASGSWETQYF
TRBJ1-4 NA TRBV20-1 NA TGCAGTGCTAGGGGGGGAAATGAAAAACTGTTTTTT CSARGGNEKLFF
TRBJ1-2 TRBD1 TRBV15 NA TGTGCCACCAGCAGAGATCGATTATTGGGAGGGGGCGACTATGACTACACCTTC CATSRDRLLGGGDYDYTF
TRBJ1-4 NA TRBV9 many TGTGCCAGCAGCGGAGCCTCGGGGTGGAATGAAAAACTGTTTTTT CASSGASGWNEKLFF
TRBJ2-2 TRBD1 TRBV27 many TGTGCCAGCACCGACCGGGACAGTCGCGGGGAGCTGTTTTTT CASTDRDSRGELFF
TRBJ2-7 NA TRBV28 many TGTGCCAGCAGTATCTACAGCCTGAGCTCCTACGAGCAGTACTTC CASSIYSLSSYEQYF
TRBJ2-2 NA TRBV4-3 NA TGCGCCAGCAGCCAAGAGAGCCTAAGCAACACCGGGGAGCTGTTTTTT CASSQESLSNTGELFF
TRBJ2-3 NA TRBV6-2/TRBV6-3 many TGTGCCAGCAGTTACTCGAGAACGGCGACAAACACAGATACGCAGTATTTT CASSYSRTATNTDTQYF
TRBJ2-1 TRBD2 TRBV24-1 few TGTGCCCCCTGCCAGGGACTAGCTGCGGATGAGCAGTTCTTC CAPCQGLAADEQFF
TRBJ2-6 NA TRBV27 NA TGTGCCAGCAGTTCGGGACCCTCTGGGGCCAACGTCCTGACTTTC CASSSGPSGANVLTF
TRBJ2-7 NA TRBV3-1 many TGTGCCAGCAGCCATACCCCCGGGACGCCCTACGAGCAGTACTTC CASSHTPGTPYEQYF
TRBJ2-3 TRBD2 TRBV24-1 NA TGTGCCACCGCTACTAGCGGGAGCACAGATACGCAGTATTTT CATATSGSTDTQYF
TRBJ2-3 NA TRBV25-1 few TGTGCCAGCAGTGTGGCGGTCCCTCCCTATACGCAGTATTTT CASSVAVPPYTQYF
TRBJ2-7 NA TRBV12-3/TRBV12-4 many TGTGCCAGCAGTTTAGCCCACAGCCACGAGCAGTACTTC CASSLAHSHEQYF
TRBJ2-5 NA TRBV5-1 NA TGCGCCAGCGCCCCTGGACCCATCGGCGCTCAAGAGACCCAGTACTTC CASAPGPIGAQETQYF
TRBJ2-5 TRBD1 TRBV20-1 NA TGCAGTGCAAACAGGGGGCGTGAGGAGACCCAGTACTTC CSANRGREETQYF
TRBJ2-2 NA TRBV6-4 NA TGTGCCAGCAGGCCTACTAGCTCCACCGGGGAGCTGTTTTTT CASRPTSSTGELFF
TRBJ2-2 TRBD2 TRBV7-9 NA TGTGCCGTACCACTAGCGACCCAGACGGGGTACACCGGGGAGCTGTTTTTT CAVPLATQTGYTGELFF
TRBJ2-7 TRBD2 TRBV7-2 many TGTGCCAGCAGCTTGAGGGCCCGTGCGGGAGGTAGTGGAATTTACGAGCAGTACTTC CASSLRARAGGSGIYEQYF
TRBJ1-3 NA TRBV2 NA TGTGCCAGCTCGCCTTCAGGAATGGCAAACACCATATATTTT CASSPSGMANTIYF
TRBJ2-1 NA TRBV18 NA TGTGCCAGCTCACCGCCGGACCAGGGATACAATGAGCAGTTCTTC CASSPPDQGYNEQFF